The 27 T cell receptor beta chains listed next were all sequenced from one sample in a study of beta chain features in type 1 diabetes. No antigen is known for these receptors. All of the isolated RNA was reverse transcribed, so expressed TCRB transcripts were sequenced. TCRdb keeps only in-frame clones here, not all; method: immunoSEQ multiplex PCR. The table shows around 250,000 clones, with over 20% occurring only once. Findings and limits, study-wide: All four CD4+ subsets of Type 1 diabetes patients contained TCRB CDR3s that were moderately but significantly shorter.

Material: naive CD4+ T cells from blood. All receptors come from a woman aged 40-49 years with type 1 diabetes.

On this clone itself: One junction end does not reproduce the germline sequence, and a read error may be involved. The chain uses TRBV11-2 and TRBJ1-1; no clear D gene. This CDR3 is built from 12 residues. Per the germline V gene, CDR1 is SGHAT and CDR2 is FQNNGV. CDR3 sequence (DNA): TGTGCCAGCAGCCTAGACGGGAGTGAAGCTTTCTTT. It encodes CASSLDGSEAFF.

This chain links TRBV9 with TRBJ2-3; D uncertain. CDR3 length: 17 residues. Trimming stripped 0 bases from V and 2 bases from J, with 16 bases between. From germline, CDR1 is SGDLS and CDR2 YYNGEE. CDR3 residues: CASSVGAETRYTDTQYF. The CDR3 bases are TGTGCCAGCAGCGTAGGGGCTGAGACCCGATACACAGATACGCAGTATTTT. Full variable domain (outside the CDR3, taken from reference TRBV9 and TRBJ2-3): DSGVTQTPKHLITATGQRVTLRCSPRSGDLSVYWYQQSLDQGLQFLIQYYNGEERAKGNILERFSAQQFPDLHSELNLSSLELGDSALYFCASSVGAETRYTDTQYFGPGTRLTVL.

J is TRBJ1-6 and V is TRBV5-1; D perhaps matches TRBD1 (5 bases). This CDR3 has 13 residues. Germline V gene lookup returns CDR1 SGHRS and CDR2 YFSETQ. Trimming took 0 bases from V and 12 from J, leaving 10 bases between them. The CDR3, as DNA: TGCGCCAGCAGCTTGGAAGGGGAGGAACCCCTCCACTTT. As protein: CASSLEGEEPLHF.

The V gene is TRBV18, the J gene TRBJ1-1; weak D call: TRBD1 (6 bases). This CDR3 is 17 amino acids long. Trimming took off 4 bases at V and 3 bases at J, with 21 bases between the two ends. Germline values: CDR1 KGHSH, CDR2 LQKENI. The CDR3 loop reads CASSLGRGEAVDTEAFF. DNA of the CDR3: TGTGCCAGCTCACTTGGCAGGGGTGAGGCCGTGGACACTGAAGCTTTCTTT.

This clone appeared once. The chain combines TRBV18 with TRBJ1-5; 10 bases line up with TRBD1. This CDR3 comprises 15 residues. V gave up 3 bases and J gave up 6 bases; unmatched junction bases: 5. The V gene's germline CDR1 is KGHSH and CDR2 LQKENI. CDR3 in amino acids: CASSPGTGDIQPQHF. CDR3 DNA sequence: TGTGCCAGCTCACCTGGGACAGGGGATATTCAGCCCCAGCATTTT. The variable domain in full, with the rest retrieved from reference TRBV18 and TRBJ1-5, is NAGVMQNPRHLVRRRGQEARLRCSPMKGHSHVYWYRQLPEEGLKFMVYLQKENIIDESGMPKERFSAEFPKEGPSILRIQQVVRGDSAAYFCASSPGTGDIQPQHFGDGTRLSIL.

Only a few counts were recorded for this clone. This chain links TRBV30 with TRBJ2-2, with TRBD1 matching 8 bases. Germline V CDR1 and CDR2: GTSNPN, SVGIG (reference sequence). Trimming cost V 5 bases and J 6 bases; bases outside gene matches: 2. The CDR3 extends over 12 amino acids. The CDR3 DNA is TGTGCCTGGGTCAGGGGGCCCGGGGAGCTGTTTTTT. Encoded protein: CAWVRGPGELFF.

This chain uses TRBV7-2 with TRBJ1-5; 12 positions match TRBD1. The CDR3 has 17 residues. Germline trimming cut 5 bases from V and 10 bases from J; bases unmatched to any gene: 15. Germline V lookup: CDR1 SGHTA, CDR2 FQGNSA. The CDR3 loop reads CASSDRDRGPSRQPQHF. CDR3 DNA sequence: TGTGCCAGCAGCGACCGGGACAGGGGGCCCTCTCGGCAACCCCAGCATTTT.

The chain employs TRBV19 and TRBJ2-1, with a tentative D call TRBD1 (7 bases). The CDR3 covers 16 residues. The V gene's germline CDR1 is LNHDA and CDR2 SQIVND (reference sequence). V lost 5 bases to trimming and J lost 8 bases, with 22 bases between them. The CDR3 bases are TGTGCCAGTAGTGTACCCCGGGACAGTAGCGGCCATGAGCAGTTCTTC. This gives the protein CASSVPRDSSGHEQFF.

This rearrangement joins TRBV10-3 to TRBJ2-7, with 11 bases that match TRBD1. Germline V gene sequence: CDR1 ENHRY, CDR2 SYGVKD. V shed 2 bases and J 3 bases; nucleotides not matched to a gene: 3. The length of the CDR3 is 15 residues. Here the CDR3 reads CAISEAGTGGYEQYF. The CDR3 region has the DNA TGTGCCATCAGTGAGGCCGGGACAGGGGGCTACGAGCAGTACTTC.

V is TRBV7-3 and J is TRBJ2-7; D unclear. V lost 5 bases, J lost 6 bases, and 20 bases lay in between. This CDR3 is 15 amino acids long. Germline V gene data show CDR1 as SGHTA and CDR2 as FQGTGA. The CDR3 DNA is TGTGCCAGCAGCCCATACCCCGAGGCAGTCGGCGAGCAGTACTTC. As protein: CASSPYPEAVGEQYF.

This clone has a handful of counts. CDR3 in amino acids: CASSQGASGKLFF. CDR3 sequence (DNA): TGTGCCAGCAGCCAAGGGGCGAGCGGAAAACTGTTTTTT. The chain employs TRBV14 and TRBJ1-4; D not certain. From germline, CDR1 is SGHDN and CDR2 FVKESK. The CDR3 covers 13 residues. The V end was cut by 1 base, the J end by 10 bases, with 10 bases between.

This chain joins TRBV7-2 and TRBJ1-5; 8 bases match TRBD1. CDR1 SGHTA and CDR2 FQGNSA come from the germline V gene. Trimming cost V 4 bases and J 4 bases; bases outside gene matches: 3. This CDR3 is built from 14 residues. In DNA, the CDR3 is TGTGCCAGCAGCTGGACAGGGCCGAATCAGCCCCAGCATTTT. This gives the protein CASSWTGPNQPQHF.

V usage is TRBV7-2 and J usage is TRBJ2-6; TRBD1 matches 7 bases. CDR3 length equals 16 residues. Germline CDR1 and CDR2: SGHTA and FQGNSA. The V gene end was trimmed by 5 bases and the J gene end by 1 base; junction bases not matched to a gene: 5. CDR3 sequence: CASSPGRGSGANVLTF. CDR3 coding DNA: TGTGCCAGCAGCCCTGGCAGGGGGTCTGGGGCCAACGTCCTGACTTTC.

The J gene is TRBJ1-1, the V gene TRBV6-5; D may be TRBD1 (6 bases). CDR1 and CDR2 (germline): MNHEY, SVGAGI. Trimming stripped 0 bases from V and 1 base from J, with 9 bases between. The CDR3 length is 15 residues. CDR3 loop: CASSYSRGANTEAFF. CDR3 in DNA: TGTGCCAGCAGTTACTCACGGGGGGCGAACACTGAAGCTTTCTTT.

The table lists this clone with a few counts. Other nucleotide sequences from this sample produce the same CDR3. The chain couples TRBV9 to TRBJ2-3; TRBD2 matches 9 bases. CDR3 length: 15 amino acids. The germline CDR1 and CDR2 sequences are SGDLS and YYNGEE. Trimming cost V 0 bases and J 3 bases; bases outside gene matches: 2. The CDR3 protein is CASSVGTSGTDTQYF. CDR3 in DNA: TGTGCCAGCAGCGTAGGAACTAGCGGGACAGATACGCAGTATTTT.

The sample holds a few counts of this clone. The CDR3 region is CASSPATPQETQYF. As DNA, the CDR3 is TGTGCCAGCTCACCGGCGACACCCCAAGAGACCCAGTACTTC. The V and J genes are TRBV18 and TRBJ2-5; no definite D call. Germline V gene lookup returns CDR1 KGHSH and CDR2 LQKENI. V dropped 3 bases and J dropped 1 base, with 9 bases sitting between them. The CDR3 runs 14 residues.

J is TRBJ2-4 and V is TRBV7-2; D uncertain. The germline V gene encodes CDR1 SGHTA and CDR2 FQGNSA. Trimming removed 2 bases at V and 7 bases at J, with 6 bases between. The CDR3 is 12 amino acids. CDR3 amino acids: CASSLSRNIQYF. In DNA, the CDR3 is TGTGCCAGCAGCTTAAGCAGGAACATTCAGTACTTC.

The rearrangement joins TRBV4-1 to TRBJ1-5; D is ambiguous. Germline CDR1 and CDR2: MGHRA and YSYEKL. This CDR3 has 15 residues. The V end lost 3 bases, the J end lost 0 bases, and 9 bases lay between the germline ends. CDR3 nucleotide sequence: TGCGCCAGCAGCCAGCAGGCTCTTAGCAATCAGCCCCAGCATTTT. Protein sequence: CASSQQALSNQPQHF.

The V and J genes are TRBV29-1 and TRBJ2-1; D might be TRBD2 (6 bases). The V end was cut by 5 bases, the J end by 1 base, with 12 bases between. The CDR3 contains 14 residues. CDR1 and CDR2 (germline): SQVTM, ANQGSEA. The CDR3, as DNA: TGCAGCGTTCGGAGGGAGGTTTCCTACAATGAGCAGTTCTTC. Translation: CSVRREVSYNEQFF.

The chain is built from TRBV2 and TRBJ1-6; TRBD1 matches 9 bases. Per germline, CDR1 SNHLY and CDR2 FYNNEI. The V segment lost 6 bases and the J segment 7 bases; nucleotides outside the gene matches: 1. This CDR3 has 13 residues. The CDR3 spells CASSGQGNSPLHF. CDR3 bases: TGTGCCAGCAGCGGACAGGGGAATTCACCCCTCCACTTT. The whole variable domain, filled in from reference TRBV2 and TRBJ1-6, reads EPEVTQTPSHQVTQMGQEVILRCVPISNHLYFYWYRQILGQKVEFLVSFYNNEISEKSEIFDDQFSVERPDGSNFTLKIRSTKLEDSAMYFCASSGQGNSPLHFGNGTRLTVT.

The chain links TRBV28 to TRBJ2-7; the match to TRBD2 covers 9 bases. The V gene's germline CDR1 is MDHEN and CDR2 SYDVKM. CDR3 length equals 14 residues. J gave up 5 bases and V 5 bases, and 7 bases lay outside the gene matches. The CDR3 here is CASSSSGSIHEQYF. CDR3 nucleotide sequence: TGTGCCAGCAGTAGTAGCGGGAGCATCCACGAGCAGTACTTC.

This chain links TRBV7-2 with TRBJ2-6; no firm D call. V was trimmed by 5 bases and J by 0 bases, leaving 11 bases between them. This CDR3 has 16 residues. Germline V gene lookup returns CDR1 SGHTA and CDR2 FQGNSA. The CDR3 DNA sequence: TGTGCCAGCAGCATTAGATACGACTCTGGGGCCAACGTCCTGACTTTC. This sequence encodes CASSIRYDSGANVLTF.

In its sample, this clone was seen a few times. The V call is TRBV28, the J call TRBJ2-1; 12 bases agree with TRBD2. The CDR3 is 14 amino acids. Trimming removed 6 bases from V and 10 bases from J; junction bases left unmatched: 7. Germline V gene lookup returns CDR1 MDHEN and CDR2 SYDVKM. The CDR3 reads CASSPSGRAREQFF. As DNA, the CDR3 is TGTGCCAGCAGCCCTAGCGGGAGGGCCAGGGAGCAGTTCTTC.

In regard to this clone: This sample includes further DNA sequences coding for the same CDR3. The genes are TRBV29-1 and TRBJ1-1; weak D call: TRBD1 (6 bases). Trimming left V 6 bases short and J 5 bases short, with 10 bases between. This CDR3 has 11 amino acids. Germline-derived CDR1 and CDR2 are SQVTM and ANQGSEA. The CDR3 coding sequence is TGCAGCGTCGCCAGGGGAACTGAAGCTTTCTTT. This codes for CSVARGTEAFF.

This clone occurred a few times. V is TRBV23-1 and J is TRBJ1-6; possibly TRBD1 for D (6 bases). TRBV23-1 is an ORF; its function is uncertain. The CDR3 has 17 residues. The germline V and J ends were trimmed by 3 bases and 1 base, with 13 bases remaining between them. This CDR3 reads CASSHCRGGSYNSPLHF. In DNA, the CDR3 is TGCGCCAGCAGTCATTGCAGAGGGGGTTCCTATAATTCACCCCTCCACTTT.

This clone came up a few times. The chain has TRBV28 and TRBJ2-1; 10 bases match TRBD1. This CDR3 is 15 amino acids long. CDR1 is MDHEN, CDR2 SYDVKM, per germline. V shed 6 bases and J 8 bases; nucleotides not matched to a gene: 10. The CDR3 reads CASRPTGGISDEQFF. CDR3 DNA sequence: TGTGCCAGCAGGCCGACAGGGGGCATATCCGATGAGCAGTTCTTC.

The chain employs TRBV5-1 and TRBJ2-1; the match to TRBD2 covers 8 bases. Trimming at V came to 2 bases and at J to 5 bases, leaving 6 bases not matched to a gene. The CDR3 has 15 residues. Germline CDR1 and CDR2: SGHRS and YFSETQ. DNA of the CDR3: TGCGCCAGCAGCTTTATGCGGGGGGCCGACAATGAGCAGTTCTTC. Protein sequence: CASSFMRGADNEQFF.